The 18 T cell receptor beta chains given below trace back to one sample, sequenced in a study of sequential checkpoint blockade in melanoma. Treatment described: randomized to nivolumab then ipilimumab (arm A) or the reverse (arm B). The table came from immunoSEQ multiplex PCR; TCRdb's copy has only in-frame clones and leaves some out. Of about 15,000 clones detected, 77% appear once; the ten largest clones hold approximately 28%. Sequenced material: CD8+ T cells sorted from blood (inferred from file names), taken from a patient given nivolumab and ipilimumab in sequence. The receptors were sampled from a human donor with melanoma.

The CDR3 sequence is CASSDNLAGGYNEQFF. DNA for the CDR3: TGTGCCAGCAGTGACAACCTAGCGGGGGGCTACAATGAGCAGTTCTTC. The chain couples TRBV6-4 to TRBJ2-1, with 11 bases lining up with TRBD2. J lost 3 bases, V lost 2 bases, and 3 bases had no gene match. Germline V gene sequence: CDR1 MRHNA, CDR2 SNTAGT. This CDR3 is built from 16 residues.

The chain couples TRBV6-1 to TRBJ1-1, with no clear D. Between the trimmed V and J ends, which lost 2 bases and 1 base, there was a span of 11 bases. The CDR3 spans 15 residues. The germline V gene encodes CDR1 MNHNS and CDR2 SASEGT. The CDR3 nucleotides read TGTGCCAGCAGTGAATGGAGCACCGCGAACACTGAAGCTTTCTTT. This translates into CASSEWSTANTEAFF.

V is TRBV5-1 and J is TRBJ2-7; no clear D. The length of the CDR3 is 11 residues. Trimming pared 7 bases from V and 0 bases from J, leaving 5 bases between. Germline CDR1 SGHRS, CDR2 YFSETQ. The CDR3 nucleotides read TGCGCCAGCGCGGTCTCCTACGAGCAGTACTTC. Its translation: CASAVSYEQYF. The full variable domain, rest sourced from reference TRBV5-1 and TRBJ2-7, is KAGVTQTPRYLIKTRGQQVTLSCSPISGHRSVSWYQQTPGQGLQFLFEYFSETQRNKGNFPGRFSGRQFSNSRSEMNVSTLELGDSALYLCASAVSYEQYFGPGTRLTVT.

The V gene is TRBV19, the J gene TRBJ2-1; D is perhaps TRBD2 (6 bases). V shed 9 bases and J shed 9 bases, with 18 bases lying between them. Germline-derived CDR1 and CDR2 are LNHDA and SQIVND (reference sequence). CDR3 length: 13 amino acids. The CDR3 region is CASLTSASGEQFF. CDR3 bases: TGTGCCAGCCTGACTAGTGCGTCTGGTGAGCAGTTCTTC.

The CDR3 protein is CASGLGRPGQTTYEQYF. The CDR3, as DNA: TGTGCTAGTGGTTTGGGAAGACCGGGACAGACCACCTACGAGCAGTACTTC. This chain links TRBV12-5 with TRBJ2-7, with 7 bases that match TRBD1. Trimming removed 1 base from V and 2 bases from J; junction bases left unmatched: 11. The CDR3 is 17 residues long. Looked up from germline, CDR1 is LGHNT and CDR2 is FRNRAP.

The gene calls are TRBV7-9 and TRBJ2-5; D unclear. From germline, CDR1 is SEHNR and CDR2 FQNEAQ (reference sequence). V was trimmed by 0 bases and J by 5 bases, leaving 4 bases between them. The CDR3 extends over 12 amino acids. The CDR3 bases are TGTGCCAGCAGCTTAGCTGGCGAGACCCAGTACTTC. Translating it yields CASSLAGETQYF.

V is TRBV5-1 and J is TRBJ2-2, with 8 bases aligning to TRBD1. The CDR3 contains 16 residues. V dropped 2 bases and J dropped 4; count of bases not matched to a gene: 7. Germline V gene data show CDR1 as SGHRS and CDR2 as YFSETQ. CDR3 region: CASSFIRTGSTGELFF. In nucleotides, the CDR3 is TGCGCCAGCAGCTTTATTCGGACAGGGAGCACCGGGGAGCTGTTTTTT.

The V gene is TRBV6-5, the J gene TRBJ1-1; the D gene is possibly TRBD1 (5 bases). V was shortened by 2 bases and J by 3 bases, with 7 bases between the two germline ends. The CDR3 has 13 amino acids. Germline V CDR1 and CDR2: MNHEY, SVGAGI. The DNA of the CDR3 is TGTGCCAGCAGTTACGGGGCGTACACTGAAGCTTTCTTT. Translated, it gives CASSYGAYTEAFF.

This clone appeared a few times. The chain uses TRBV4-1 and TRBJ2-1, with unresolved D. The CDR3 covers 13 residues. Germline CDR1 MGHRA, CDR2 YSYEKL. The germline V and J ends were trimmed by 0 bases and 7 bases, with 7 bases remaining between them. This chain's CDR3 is CASSQERWNEQFF. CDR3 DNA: TGCGCCAGCAGCCAAGAGAGGTGGAATGAGCAGTTCTTC.

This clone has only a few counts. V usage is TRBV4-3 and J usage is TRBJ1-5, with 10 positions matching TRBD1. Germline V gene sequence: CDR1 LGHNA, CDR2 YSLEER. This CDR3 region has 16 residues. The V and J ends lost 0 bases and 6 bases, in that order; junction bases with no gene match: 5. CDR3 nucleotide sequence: TGCGCCAGCAGCCAAGATCCGGGACAGGGGATTCAGCCCCAGCATTTT. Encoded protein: CASSQDPGQGIQPQHF.

The CDR3 region is CASSTWTGENTEAFF. The CDR3 DNA sequence: TGTGCCAGCAGCACTTGGACAGGGGAGAACACTGAAGCTTTCTTT. The V call is TRBV11-2, the J call TRBJ1-1; 9 bases fit TRBD1. CDR3 size: 15 residues. Germline values: CDR1 SGHAT, CDR2 FQNNGV. Unmatched junction bases numbered 5, after V lost 5 bases and J lost 1 base.

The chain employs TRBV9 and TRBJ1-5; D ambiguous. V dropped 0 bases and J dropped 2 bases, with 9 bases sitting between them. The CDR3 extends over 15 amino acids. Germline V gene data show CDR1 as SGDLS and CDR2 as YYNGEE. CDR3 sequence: CASSVGGTGNQPQHF. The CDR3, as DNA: TGTGCCAGCAGCGTAGGAGGAACTGGCAATCAGCCCCAGCATTTT.

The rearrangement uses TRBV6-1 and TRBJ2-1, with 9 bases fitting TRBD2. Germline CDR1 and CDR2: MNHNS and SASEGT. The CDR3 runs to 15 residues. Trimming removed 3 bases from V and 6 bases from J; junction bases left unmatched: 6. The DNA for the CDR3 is TGTGCCAGCAGTGATCTAGCGGGAATGGGCAATGAGCAGTTCTTC. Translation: CASSDLAGMGNEQFF.

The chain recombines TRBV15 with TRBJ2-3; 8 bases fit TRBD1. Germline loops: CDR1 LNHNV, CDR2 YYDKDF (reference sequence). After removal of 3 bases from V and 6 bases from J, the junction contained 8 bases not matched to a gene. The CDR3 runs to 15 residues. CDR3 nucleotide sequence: TGTGCCACCAGCAGTGGAACAGGGGGATCTGATACGCAGTATTTT. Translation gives CATSSGTGGSDTQYF.

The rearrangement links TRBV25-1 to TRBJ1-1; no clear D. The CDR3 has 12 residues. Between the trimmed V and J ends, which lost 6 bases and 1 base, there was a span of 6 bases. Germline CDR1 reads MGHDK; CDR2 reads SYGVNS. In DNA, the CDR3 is TGTGCCAGCAGGTACGGGAACACTGAAGCTTTCTTT. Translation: CASRYGNTEAFF.

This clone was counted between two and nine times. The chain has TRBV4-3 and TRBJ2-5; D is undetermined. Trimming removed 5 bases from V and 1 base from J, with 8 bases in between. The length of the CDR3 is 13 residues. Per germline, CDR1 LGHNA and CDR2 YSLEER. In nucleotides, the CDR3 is TGCGCCAGCAGCGTCGACTCCCAAGAGACCCAGTACTTC. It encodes CASSVDSQETQYF.

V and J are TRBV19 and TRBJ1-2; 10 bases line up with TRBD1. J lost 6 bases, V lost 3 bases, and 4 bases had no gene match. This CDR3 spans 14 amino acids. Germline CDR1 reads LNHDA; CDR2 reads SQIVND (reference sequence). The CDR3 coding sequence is TGTGCCAGTAGTATCATGACAGGGGGCAATGGCTACACCTTC. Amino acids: CASSIMTGGNGYTF.

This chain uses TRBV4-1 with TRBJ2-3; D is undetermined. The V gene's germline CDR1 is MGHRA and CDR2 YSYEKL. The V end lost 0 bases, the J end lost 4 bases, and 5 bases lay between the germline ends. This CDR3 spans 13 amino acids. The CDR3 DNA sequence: TGCGCCAGCAGCCAAGATCTTCCAGATACGCAGTATTTT. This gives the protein CASSQDLPDTQYF.